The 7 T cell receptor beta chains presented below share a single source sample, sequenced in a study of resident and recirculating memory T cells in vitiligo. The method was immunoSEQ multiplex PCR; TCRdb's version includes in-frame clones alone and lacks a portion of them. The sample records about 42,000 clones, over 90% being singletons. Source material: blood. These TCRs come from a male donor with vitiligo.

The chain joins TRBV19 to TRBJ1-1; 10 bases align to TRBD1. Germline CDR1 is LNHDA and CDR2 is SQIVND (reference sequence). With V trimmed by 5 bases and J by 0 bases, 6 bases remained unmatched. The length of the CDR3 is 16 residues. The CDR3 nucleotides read TGTGCCAGTAGTCCCCGGGACAGGGGAGTGAACACTGAAGCTTTCTTT. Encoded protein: CASSPRDRGVNTEAFF.

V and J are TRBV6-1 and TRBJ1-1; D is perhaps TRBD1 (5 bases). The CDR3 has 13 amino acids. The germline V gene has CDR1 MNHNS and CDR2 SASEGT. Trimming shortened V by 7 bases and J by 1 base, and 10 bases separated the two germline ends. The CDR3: CASTATANTEAFF. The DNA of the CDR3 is TGTGCCAGCACCGCGACAGCGAACACTGAAGCTTTCTTT.

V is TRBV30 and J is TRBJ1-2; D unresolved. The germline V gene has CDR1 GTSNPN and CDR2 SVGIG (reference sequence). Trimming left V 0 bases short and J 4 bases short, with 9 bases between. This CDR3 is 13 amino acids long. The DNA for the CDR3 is TGTGCCTGGAGTGTCCGGGTTTCCTATGGCTACACCTTC. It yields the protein CAWSVRVSYGYTF.

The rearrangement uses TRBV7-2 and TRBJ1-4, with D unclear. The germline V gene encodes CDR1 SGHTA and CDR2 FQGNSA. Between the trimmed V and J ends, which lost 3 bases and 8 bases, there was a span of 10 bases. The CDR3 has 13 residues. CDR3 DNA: TGTGCCAGCAGCTTGAGAGTGCGGGAAAAACTGTTTTTT. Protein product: CASSLRVREKLFF.

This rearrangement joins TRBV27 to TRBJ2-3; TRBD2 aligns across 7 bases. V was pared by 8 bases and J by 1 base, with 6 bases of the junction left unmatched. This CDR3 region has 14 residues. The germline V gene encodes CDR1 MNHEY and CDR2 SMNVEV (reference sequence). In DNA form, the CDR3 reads TGTGCCAGCTGGCCCCGGGGGGGCACAGATACGCAGTATTTT. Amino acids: CASWPRGGTDTQYF.

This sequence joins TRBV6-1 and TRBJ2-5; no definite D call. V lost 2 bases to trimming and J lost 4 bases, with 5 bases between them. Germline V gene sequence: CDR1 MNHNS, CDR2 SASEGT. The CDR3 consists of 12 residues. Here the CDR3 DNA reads TGTGCCAGCAGTGAAATCGGAGAGACCCAGTACTTC. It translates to CASSEIGETQYF.

The CDR3 here is CASSASPGQGAYGYTF. The CDR3 DNA sequence: TGTGCCAGCAGCGCATCCCCGGGACAGGGGGCTTATGGCTACACCTTC. V gene TRBV9 combines with J gene TRBJ1-2; TRBD1 matches at 12 bases. The CDR3 contains 16 residues. Losses at the gene ends were 3 bases for V and 5 bases for J; bases not matched to a gene: 8. Germline CDR1 reads SGDLS; CDR2 reads YYNGEE.